These T cell receptor beta chains were read from a single sample in a study of blood T cell repertoires in COVID-19. The table came from immunoSEQ multiplex PCR; TCRdb's copy has only in-frame clones and leaves some out. The sample consists of 200,000 to 300,000 clones, 83% of them appearing once. Sequences were obtained from peripheral blood. Receptor source: a human donor in a cohort sampled during active COVID-19. CDR3s include the opening cysteine and the closing phenylalanine or tryptophan. D genes are given only for firm matches. A row's size may be missing; if present it is once, few, many or a size class.

>TRBV6-4|TRBD1|NA|TRBJ1-1
CANLPIPGQPNTEAFF
TGTGCCAACCTCCCGATTCCGGGACAGCCGAACACTGAAGCTTTCTTT
>TRBV18|TRBD1|NA|TRBJ1-2
CASSQLDRDEGGYTF
TGTGCCAGCTCTCAACTTGACAGGGACGAGGGTGGCTACACCTTC
>TRBV28|TRBD2|NA|TRBJ2-1
CASSPTGLAGYEQFF
TGTGCCAGCAGTCCTACGGGACTAGCGGGGTATGAGCAGTTCTTC
>TRBV9|NA|NA|TRBJ1-1
CASSVEGRGFGMNTEAFF
TGTGCCAGCAGCGTAGAGGGCAGGGGATTCGGCATGAACACTGAAGCTTTCTTT
>TRBV7-3|NA|NA|TRBJ2-7
CASSLTTDYEQYF
TGTGCCAGCAGCTTGACGACAGACTACGAGCAGTACTTC
>TRBV5-4|TRBD1|once|TRBJ1-4
CASSKTGGEKLFF
TGTGCCAGCAGTAAAACAGGGGGTGAAAAACTGTTTTTT
>TRBV5-6|NA|NA|TRBJ1-3
CASSLDFFSGNTIYF
TGTGCCAGCAGCTTGGACTTTTTCTCTGGAAACACCATATATTTT
>TRBV6-1|NA|NA|TRBJ1-2
CASSEAGRVDGYTF
TGTGCCAGCAGTGAGGCAGGTCGAGTAGATGGCTACACCTTC
>TRBV10-3|TRBD1|NA|TRBJ2-2
CAIRSGTGTGELFF
TGTGCCATCAGATCCGGGACAGGGACCGGGGAGCTGTTTTTT
>TRBV10-1|TRBD1|NA|TRBJ1-2
CASSERGTGYGYTF
TGCGCCAGCAGCGAGCGCGGGACAGGCTATGGCTACACCTTC